Listed below are T cell receptor beta chains from one sample, sequenced in a study of blood T cell repertoires in COVID-19. Measured with immunoSEQ multiplex PCR; TCRdb has only the in-frame clones, and not every one. The sample comprises just over 300,000 clones, more than 75% of which are singletons, and about 4.1% rests with the top ten. Sequencing was performed on PBMCs or T cells enriched from blood (not recorded which). Receptors originate from a man in his thirties or forties who had recovered from COVID-19. Each CDR3 is given with its conserved first and last residue. Each record gives: J gene, clone size, CDR3 length, D gene, V gene, CDR3 DNA, CDR3 protein. A D gene is named only where the DNA matches it firmly. Some rows mark clone size as missing; the rest say once, few, many or name a class of expanded clone.

J gene: TRBJ2-2
clone size: .
CDR3 length: 15
D gene: .
V gene: TRBV6-5
CDR3 DNA: TGTGCCAGCAGTCCCGGGACACGTTATGGCGGGGAGCTGTTTTTT
CDR3 protein: CASSPGTRYGGELFF

J gene: TRBJ2-2
clone size: few
CDR3 length: 16
D gene: TRBD1
V gene: TRBV2
CDR3 DNA: TGTGCCAGCAGTGAAAGGACAGGGGGCTTCGGCGGGGAGCTGTTTTTT
CDR3 protein: CASSERTGGFGGELFF

J gene: TRBJ1-1
clone size: .
CDR3 length: 13
D gene: .
V gene: TRBV5-1
CDR3 DNA: TGCGCCAGCAGCTTGATGGGAGGCCCTGAAGCTTTCTTT
CDR3 protein: CASSLMGGPEAFF

J gene: TRBJ1-4
clone size: few
CDR3 length: 16
D gene: TRBD1
V gene: TRBV19
CDR3 DNA: TGTGCCAGTAGTATGGCGGGGACAGCAACTAATGAAAAACTGTTTTTT
CDR3 protein: CASSMAGTATNEKLFF

J gene: TRBJ2-1
clone size: .
CDR3 length: 15
D gene: TRBD2
V gene: TRBV11-3
CDR3 DNA: TGTGCCAGCAGCCCTATTTCTAGCGGCAACAATGAGCAGTTCTTC
CDR3 protein: CASSPISSGNNEQFF

J gene: TRBJ2-3
clone size: .
CDR3 length: 15
D gene: TRBD1
V gene: TRBV2
CDR3 DNA: TGTGCCAGCAGGGAAGGACAGGGTGGTACAGATACGCAGTATTTT
CDR3 protein: CASREGQGGTDTQYF

J gene: TRBJ1-1
clone size: .
CDR3 length: 15
D gene: .
V gene: TRBV6-1
CDR3 DNA: TGTGCCAGCAGTGATAGACAGGTCTCAAACACTGAAGCTTTCTTT
CDR3 protein: CASSDRQVSNTEAFF

J gene: TRBJ2-3
clone size: .
CDR3 length: 15
D gene: TRBD1
V gene: TRBV24-1
CDR3 DNA: TGTGCCACCAGTGAACCCGGGACAGGGACAGATACGCAGTATTTT
CDR3 protein: CATSEPGTGTDTQYF

J gene: TRBJ1-5
clone size: .
CDR3 length: 14
D gene: .
V gene: TRBV19
CDR3 DNA: TGTGCCAGTAGTACCGCAAGCCTAAATCAGCCCCAGCATTTT
CDR3 protein: CASSTASLNQPQHF

J gene: TRBJ1-2
clone size: .
CDR3 length: 15
D gene: TRBD1
V gene: TRBV6-5
CDR3 DNA: TGTGCCAGCAACGTCCCGGGACAGGGGGACTATGGCTACACCTTC
CDR3 protein: CASNVPGQGDYGYTF

J gene: TRBJ2-1
clone size: .
CDR3 length: 14
D gene: TRBD2
V gene: TRBV19
CDR3 DNA: TGTGCCAGTAGTGGGACTAGCGGGAGCTATGAGCAGTTCTTC
CDR3 protein: CASSGTSGSYEQFF

J gene: TRBJ2-7
clone size: .
CDR3 length: 15
D gene: TRBD1
V gene: TRBV27
CDR3 DNA: TGTGCCAGCAGTACCACCGGGACAGTAACCTACGAGCAGTACTTC
CDR3 protein: CASSTTGTVTYEQYF

J gene: TRBJ2-7
clone size: .
CDR3 length: 13
D gene: TRBD1
V gene: TRBV12-3/TRBV12-4
CDR3 DNA: TGTGCCAGCAGTACCGACAGGGCGGGCGAGCAGTACTTC
CDR3 protein: CASSTDRAGEQYF

J gene: TRBJ1-1
clone size: .
CDR3 length: 17
D gene: TRBD1
V gene: TRBV28
CDR3 DNA: TGTGCCAGCAGTACGGCCAGGGACAGGGTCTTGAACACTGAAGCTTTCTTT
CDR3 protein: CASSTARDRVLNTEAFF

J gene: TRBJ1-5
clone size: .
CDR3 length: 13
D gene: TRBD1
V gene: TRBV30
CDR3 DNA: TGTGCCTGGAATCCGGGACAGTACCAGCCCCAGCATTTT
CDR3 protein: CAWNPGQYQPQHF

J gene: TRBJ1-2
clone size: .
CDR3 length: 13
D gene: .
V gene: TRBV7-6
CDR3 DNA: TGTGCCAGCAGCTCGCCCACGGGCTATGGCTACACCTTC
CDR3 protein: CASSSPTGYGYTF

J gene: TRBJ2-7
clone size: .
CDR3 length: 12
D gene: .
V gene: TRBV29-1
CDR3 DNA: TGCAGCGTTGGCGGTAGCGCCTACGAGCAGTACTTC
CDR3 protein: CSVGGSAYEQYF

J gene: TRBJ2-1
clone size: .
CDR3 length: 14
D gene: TRBD1
V gene: TRBV29-1
CDR3 DNA: TGCAGCGTCCTGGGACAGGGGGTTGGGAATGAGCAGTTCTTC
CDR3 protein: CSVLGQGVGNEQFF

J gene: TRBJ2-7
clone size: .
CDR3 length: 16
D gene: .
V gene: TRBV7-2
CDR3 DNA: TGTGCCAGCAGCTTAGCGCGGTCTGGGGCAGGCTACGAGCAGTACTTC
CDR3 protein: CASSLARSGAGYEQYF

J gene: TRBJ2-4
clone size: .
CDR3 length: 19
D gene: .
V gene: TRBV12-5
CDR3 DNA: TGTGCTAGTGGTTTGGTACAGGGCAGGGGACGGGCGGCCAAAAACATTCAGTACTTC
CDR3 protein: CASGLVQGRGRAAKNIQYF

J gene: TRBJ1-2
clone size: .
CDR3 length: 13
D gene: .
V gene: TRBV24-1
CDR3 DNA: TGTGCCACCAGGGACAGCGCTGACTATGGCTACACCTTC
CDR3 protein: CATRDSADYGYTF

J gene: TRBJ1-2
clone size: .
CDR3 length: 15
D gene: .
V gene: TRBV15
CDR3 DNA: TGTGCCACCAGGACGACGACCGGACAGCAATATGGCTACACCTTC
CDR3 protein: CATRTTTGQQYGYTF

J gene: TRBJ1-5
clone size: .
CDR3 length: 19
D gene: .
V gene: TRBV7-9
CDR3 DNA: TGTGCCAGCAGCTTACTGATCAAGACAGGACCTTATAGCAATCAGCCCCAGCATTTT
CDR3 protein: CASSLLIKTGPYSNQPQHF

J gene: TRBJ2-1
clone size: .
CDR3 length: 13
D gene: .
V gene: TRBV5-1
CDR3 DNA: TGCGCCAGCAGCTTATTTCGGGGAGAAGAGCAGTTCTTC
CDR3 protein: CASSLFRGEEQFF

J gene: TRBJ1-2
clone size: .
CDR3 length: 15
D gene: .
V gene: TRBV6-1
CDR3 DNA: TGTGCCAGCAGTGAAGCAAGGGGCCTTAACTATGGCTACACCTTC
CDR3 protein: CASSEARGLNYGYTF

J gene: TRBJ1-2
clone size: once
CDR3 length: 13
D gene: TRBD1
V gene: TRBV28
CDR3 DNA: TGTGCCAGCAGTTTATTCACAGGGGGAGGCTACACCTTC
CDR3 protein: CASSLFTGGGYTF

J gene: TRBJ1-3
clone size: .
CDR3 length: 16
D gene: .
V gene: TRBV3-1/TRBV3-2
CDR3 DNA: TGTGCCAGCAGCCAAACTTCGGCAGGGGCCGGAAACACCATATATTTT
CDR3 protein: CASSQTSAGAGNTIYF

J gene: TRBJ2-1
clone size: once
CDR3 length: 16
D gene: TRBD1
V gene: TRBV5-1
CDR3 DNA: TGCGCCAGCAGCCCTTTAGGACAGGGGGCGGTCAATGAGCAGTTCTTC
CDR3 protein: CASSPLGQGAVNEQFF

J gene: TRBJ1-1
clone size: .
CDR3 length: 13
D gene: .
V gene: TRBV10-3
CDR3 DNA: TGTGCCATCAGTGAGTCAATCGCGACTGAAGCTTTCTTT
CDR3 protein: CAISESIATEAFF

J gene: TRBJ1-3
clone size: few
CDR3 length: 13
D gene: .
V gene: TRBV25-1
CDR3 DNA: TGTGCCAGCAGTCCAGTCGCTGGAAACACCATATATTTT
CDR3 protein: CASSPVAGNTIYF

J gene: TRBJ2-2
clone size: .
CDR3 length: 16
D gene: TRBD2
V gene: TRBV5-1
CDR3 DNA: TGCGCCAGCAGCTTTGGAGCTAGCGGGAGGGCCCGGGAGCTGTTTTTT
CDR3 protein: CASSFGASGRARELFF

J gene: TRBJ2-5
clone size: .
CDR3 length: 13
D gene: .
V gene: TRBV11-2
CDR3 DNA: TGTGCCAGCAGCTTACAGTACCAAGAGACCCAGTACTTC
CDR3 protein: CASSLQYQETQYF

J gene: TRBJ1-6
clone size: .
CDR3 length: 17
D gene: TRBD1
V gene: TRBV5-1
CDR3 DNA: TGCGCCAGCACCACGTCGACAGGGCCACACTCTAATTCACCCCTCCACTTT
CDR3 protein: CASTTSTGPHSNSPLHF

J gene: TRBJ2-1
clone size: .
CDR3 length: 15
D gene: TRBD1
V gene: TRBV2
CDR3 DNA: TGTGCCAGCAGTGAGGGACAGGGGTACTACAATGAGCAGTTCTTC
CDR3 protein: CASSEGQGYYNEQFF

J gene: TRBJ2-1
clone size: .
CDR3 length: 21
D gene: .
V gene: TRBV13
CDR3 DNA: TGTGCCAGCAGCTCCCGCGCCCGGGTGGAGGGGACCATATATACCTACAATGAGCAGTTCTTC
CDR3 protein: CASSSRARVEGTIYTYNEQFF

J gene: TRBJ1-5
clone size: .
CDR3 length: 13
D gene: TRBD1
V gene: TRBV2
CDR3 DNA: TGTGCCATCAGCCGGGACAGAGATCAGCCCCAGCATTTT
CDR3 protein: CAISRDRDQPQHF

J gene: TRBJ1-5
clone size: .
CDR3 length: 17
D gene: .
V gene: TRBV3-1/TRBV3-2
CDR3 DNA: TGTGCCAGCAGCCAAGGGAGTTTAAGGGGCTGGTGGCAGCCCCAGCATTTT
CDR3 protein: CASSQGSLRGWWQPQHF

J gene: TRBJ1-6
clone size: .
CDR3 length: 19
D gene: .
V gene: TRBV7-2
CDR3 DNA: TGTGCCAGCAGCTTAGGGTCCAGGGTTATGAGCTCCTATAATTCACCCCTCCACTTT
CDR3 protein: CASSLGSRVMSSYNSPLHF

J gene: TRBJ2-5
clone size: .
CDR3 length: 17
D gene: TRBD1
V gene: TRBV14
CDR3 DNA: TGTGCCAGCAGCCAAGATGGGCCGGGACAGCGTATGAAGACCCAGTACTTC
CDR3 protein: CASSQDGPGQRMKTQYF

J gene: TRBJ2-6
clone size: .
CDR3 length: 19
D gene: TRBD1
V gene: TRBV19
CDR3 DNA: TGTGCCAGTACCCCCGGCACAGGGGGTCCACTGTCTGGGGCCAACGTCCTGACTTTC
CDR3 protein: CASTPGTGGPLSGANVLTF

J gene: TRBJ1-6
clone size: .
CDR3 length: 15
D gene: .
V gene: TRBV6-4
CDR3 DNA: TGTGCCAGCAGAACGGACACGGGGGGCAAGTCACCCCTCCACTTT
CDR3 protein: CASRTDTGGKSPLHF

J gene: TRBJ2-7
clone size: .
CDR3 length: 15
D gene: TRBD1
V gene: TRBV14
CDR3 DNA: TGTGCCAGCAGCCCCCCGGGACAGGGAAAGTACGAGCAGTACTTC
CDR3 protein: CASSPPGQGKYEQYF

J gene: TRBJ2-5
clone size: few
CDR3 length: 15
D gene: TRBD2
V gene: TRBV2
CDR3 DNA: TGTGCCAGCAGTGAATCCAGCGGGGTACAAGAGACCCAGTACTTC
CDR3 protein: CASSESSGVQETQYF

J gene: TRBJ2-1
clone size: once
CDR3 length: 18
D gene: .
V gene: TRBV18
CDR3 DNA: TGTGCCAGCTCACCACGACGGAACAGGGACGGGGTTGGTAATGAGCAGTTCTTC
CDR3 protein: CASSPRRNRDGVGNEQFF

J gene: TRBJ1-5
clone size: .
CDR3 length: 17
D gene: .
V gene: TRBV28
CDR3 DNA: TGTGCCAGCAGTTCTCGGGAGGGCCGGGTAAGCAATCAGCCCCAGCATTTT
CDR3 protein: CASSSREGRVSNQPQHF

J gene: TRBJ2-4
clone size: few
CDR3 length: 16
D gene: TRBD1
V gene: TRBV12-5
CDR3 DNA: TGTGCTAGTGGTTCGGACAGGTCTCTAGCCAAAAACATTCAGTACTTC
CDR3 protein: CASGSDRSLAKNIQYF

J gene: TRBJ2-1
clone size: once
CDR3 length: 15
D gene: .
V gene: TRBV24-1
CDR3 DNA: TGTGCCACCAGTGATTTGGAGGGTTTTGACAATGAGCAGTTCTTC
CDR3 protein: CATSDLEGFDNEQFF

J gene: TRBJ1-5
clone size: .
CDR3 length: 15
D gene: .
V gene: TRBV6-5
CDR3 DNA: TGTGCCAGCAGCCGACAGGTGGGTGGCAATCAGCCCCAGCATTTT
CDR3 protein: CASSRQVGGNQPQHF

J gene: TRBJ1-6
clone size: .
CDR3 length: 17
D gene: .
V gene: TRBV9
CDR3 DNA: TGTGCCAGCAGCCGAAAATTGGAGGGAAGGTGGGCTTCACCCCTCCACTTT
CDR3 protein: CASSRKLEGRWASPLHF

J gene: TRBJ2-7
clone size: .
CDR3 length: 13
D gene: TRBD2
V gene: TRBV12-3/TRBV12-4
CDR3 DNA: TGTGCCAGCGCCCTTGAGCGGGGTTACGAGCAGTACTTC
CDR3 protein: CASALERGYEQYF

J gene: TRBJ1-1
clone size: .
CDR3 length: 12
D gene: .
V gene: TRBV27
CDR3 DNA: TGTGCCAGCAGCCCCGCGGGAACTGAAGCTTTCTTT
CDR3 protein: CASSPAGTEAFF

J gene: TRBJ2-3
clone size: .
CDR3 length: 17
D gene: TRBD1
V gene: TRBV12-5
CDR3 DNA: TGTGCTAGTGGTTTGGGTTACAGGGGCCGAAGCACAGATACGCAGTATTTT
CDR3 protein: CASGLGYRGRSTDTQYF

J gene: TRBJ1-4
clone size: .
CDR3 length: 13
D gene: TRBD1
V gene: TRBV6-5
CDR3 DNA: TGTGCCAGCAGTTGGGACAGGGGTGAAAAACTGTTTTTT
CDR3 protein: CASSWDRGEKLFF

J gene: TRBJ2-7
clone size: .
CDR3 length: 17
D gene: TRBD2
V gene: TRBV7-2
CDR3 DNA: TGTGCCAGCAGCTTAGGGGGGTTAGCGGGAGTATCCTACGAGCAGTACTTC
CDR3 protein: CASSLGGLAGVSYEQYF

J gene: TRBJ1-1
clone size: .
CDR3 length: 13
D gene: .
V gene: TRBV10-1
CDR3 DNA: TGCGCCAGCAGTGCCGGAGTGAACACTGAAGCTTTCTTT
CDR3 protein: CASSAGVNTEAFF

J gene: TRBJ1-3
clone size: .
CDR3 length: 19
D gene: TRBD1
V gene: TRBV10-3
CDR3 DNA: TGTGCCATCAGTCTACCCCCCGACCCCGGGACAGGGTATGTAAACACCATATATTTT
CDR3 protein: CAISLPPDPGTGYVNTIYF